These 15 T cell receptor beta chains were all obtained from the same sample, sequenced in a study of blood T cell repertoires in COVID-19. Repertoires were generated with immunoSEQ multiplex PCR, while TCRdb's copy carries only in-frame clones and drops some. The repertoire holds approximately 220,000 clones, with 83% as singletons. The specimen was PBMCs or T cells enriched from blood (not recorded which). These receptors came from a woman between 45 and 65 years old who had been exposed to COVID-19.

This clone has just one count. The rearrangement uses TRBV29-1 and TRBJ1-2; tentative D call: TRBD1 (5 bases). The V and J ends lost 4 bases and 0 bases respectively, with 9 bases between them. The CDR3 is made up of 13 amino acids. CDR1 and CDR2 (germline): SQVTM, ANQGSEA. The CDR3 region is CSVGGEANYGYTF. In DNA, the CDR3 is TGCAGCGTTGGGGGGGAAGCTAACTATGGCTACACCTTC.

The chain joins TRBV4-1 to TRBJ1-2; 9 bases match TRBD1. This CDR3 spans 15 amino acids. Unmatched junction bases numbered 3, after V lost 0 bases and J lost 4 bases. Germline values: CDR1 MGHRA, CDR2 YSYEKL. CDR3 region: CASSQETGQGYGYTF. As DNA, the CDR3 is TGCGCCAGCAGCCAAGAAACGGGACAGGGCTATGGCTACACCTTC.

CDR3 loop: CASSSRGSTSYEQYF. The CDR3 DNA reads as TGTGCCAGCAGCTCCCGCGGAAGTACCTCCTACGAGCAGTACTTC. This chain joins TRBV3-1 (or the pseudogene TRBV3-2) and TRBJ2-7, with D uncertain. V was pared by 5 bases and J by 0 bases, with 14 bases between. The CDR3 is made up of 15 amino acids. Germline V gene lookup returns CDR1 LGHDT and CDR2 YNNKEL (reference sequence).

The chain uses TRBV24-1 and TRBJ1-1; D is unresolved. Deletions cut 12 bases from V and 14 bases from J, with 18 bases between. In germline, CDR1 is KGHDR, CDR2 SFDVKD. This CDR3 contains 10 residues. Here the CDR3 DNA reads TGTGCCCCGCGGGCGACCGAGCCCTTCTTT. It codes for CAPRATEPFF.

This chain connects TRBV5-1 to TRBJ2-7, with D possibly being TRBD1 (6 bases). From germline, CDR1 is SGHRS and CDR2 YFSETQ. The CDR3 has 13 amino acids. The V end was cut by 5 bases, the J end by 2 bases, with 11 bases between. CDR3 coding DNA: TGCGCCAGCAGTCCGGACAGCGCCTACGAGCAGTACTTC. Translating it yields CASSPDSAYEQYF.

This clone turned up a few times. V is TRBV7-9 and J is TRBJ2-7; 8 bases agree with TRBD1. Trimming cost V 5 bases and J 2 bases; bases outside gene matches: 5. In germline, CDR1 is SEHNR, CDR2 FQNEAQ (reference sequence). The CDR3 is made up of 14 amino acids. CDR3 nucleotides: TGTGCCAGCAGCCCCCGGACAGGGCCCTACGAGCAGTACTTC. Its translation is CASSPRTGPYEQYF.

The rearrangement links TRBV20-1 to TRBJ1-1; no clear D gene. The length of the CDR3 is 11 residues. The germline V and J ends were trimmed by 0 bases and 7 bases, with 6 bases remaining between them. Germline V CDR1 and CDR2: DFQATT, SNEGSKA (reference sequence). The DNA for the CDR3 is TGCAGTGCTAGAGATGAGCTTGAAGCTTTCTTT. It is translated as CSARDELEAFF.

V usage is TRBV7-9 and J usage is TRBJ2-2, with a tentative D call TRBD2 (5 bases). Looked up from germline, CDR1 is SEHNR and CDR2 is FQNEAQ (reference sequence). Trimming left V 5 bases short and J 5 bases short, with 18 bases between. CDR3 size: 16 residues. CDR3 in amino acids: CASSHPGVVVTGELFF. The CDR3 DNA reads as TGTGCCAGCAGCCATCCCGGGGTGGTGGTAACCGGGGAGCTGTTTTTT.

This rearrangement joins TRBV10-3 to TRBJ2-3; 7 bases line up with TRBD1. CDR1 ENHRY and CDR2 SYGVKD come from the germline V gene. The V segment lost 2 bases and the J segment 2 bases; nucleotides outside the gene matches: 4. The CDR3 extends over 15 amino acids. The CDR3 DNA sequence: TGTGCCATCAGTGAGGTTGGACAGGCCACAGATACGCAGTATTTT. Translating it yields CAISEVGQATDTQYF.

The J gene is TRBJ2-7, the V gene TRBV11-2; 12 bases align to TRBD2. V trimming: 4 bases; J trimming: 7 bases; junction bases outside the gene matches: 11. CDR3 length: 16 residues. The V gene's germline CDR1 is SGHAT and CDR2 FQNNGV. The chain's CDR3 is CASSSLGLAGGSEQYF. The CDR3 region has the DNA TGTGCCAGCAGCTCCCTTGGGCTAGCGGGGGGGAGTGAGCAGTACTTC. The full variable domain, in which reference TRBV11-2 and TRBJ2-7 provide the parts outside the CDR3, is EAGVAQSPRYKIIEKRQSVAFWCNPISGHATLYWYQQILGQGPKLLIQFQNNGVVDDSQLPKDRFSAERLKGVDSTLKIQPAKLEDSAVYLCASSSLGLAGGSEQYFGPGTRLTVT.

The V gene is TRBV6-6, the J gene TRBJ2-7; D may be TRBD2 (7 bases). V lost 7 bases and J lost 7, with 17 bases in between. Germline loops: CDR1 MNHNY, CDR2 SVGAGI (reference sequence). The CDR3 has 13 amino acids. CDR3 protein: CASKGYGGLEQYF. The CDR3 DNA follows: TGTGCCAGCAAGGGATACGGGGGGCTAGAGCAGTACTTC.

The chain employs TRBV21-1 and TRBJ1-5; TRBD1 was called by the table and not checked on the DNA. TRBV21-1 is a recognized pseudogene. This CDR3 spans 23 amino acids. The DNA of the CDR3 is TGTGCCAGCAGCAAATATTCGACAGGAAAGAAAGGACCACGTGGTCGGGGCAATCAGCCCCAGCATTTT. Encoded protein: CASSKYSTGKKGPRGRGNQPQHF.

The genes are TRBV6-1 and TRBJ2-5; the match to TRBD2 covers 13 bases. The CDR3 consists of 16 residues. Germline loops: CDR1 MNHNS, CDR2 SASEGT. V lost 2 bases to trimming and J lost 5 bases; unmatched junction nucleotides: 5. The DNA of the CDR3 is TGTGCCAGCAGTGAAACTAGCGGGGGGGCTCGGGAGACCCAGTACTTC. Protein product: CASSETSGGARETQYF.

This chain connects TRBV7-6 to TRBJ2-5; 12 bases are a match to TRBD2. Trimming removed 2 bases from V and 2 bases from J; junction bases left unmatched: 3. CDR1 is SGHVS, CDR2 FNYEAQ, per germline. The CDR3 runs to 16 residues. DNA for the CDR3: TGTGCCAGCAGCTTACTTGGACTAGCGGGGCAAGAGACCCAGTACTTC. Translated: CASSLLGLAGQETQYF.

The gene calls are TRBV10-3 and TRBJ1-5; D gene unclear. Germline CDR1 ENHRY, CDR2 SYGVKD. The CDR3 is 15 amino acids. V was cut by 0 bases and J by 2 bases, with 8 bases left in between. Written as DNA, the CDR3 is TGTGCCATCAGTGAGTCCCCAGAAGGCAATCAGCCCCAGCATTTT. Protein product: CAISESPEGNQPQHF.